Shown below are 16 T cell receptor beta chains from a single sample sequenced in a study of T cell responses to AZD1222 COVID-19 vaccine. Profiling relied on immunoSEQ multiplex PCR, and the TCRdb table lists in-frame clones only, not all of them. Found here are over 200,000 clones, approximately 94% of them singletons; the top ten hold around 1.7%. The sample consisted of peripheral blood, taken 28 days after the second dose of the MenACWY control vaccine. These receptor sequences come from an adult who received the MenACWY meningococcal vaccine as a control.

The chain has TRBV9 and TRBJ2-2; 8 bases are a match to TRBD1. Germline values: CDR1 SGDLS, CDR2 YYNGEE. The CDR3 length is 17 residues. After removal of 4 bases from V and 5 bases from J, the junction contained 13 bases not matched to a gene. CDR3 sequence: CASSPQTGGPTTGELFF. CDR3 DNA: TGTGCCAGCAGCCCTCAAACAGGGGGGCCGACTACCGGGGAGCTGTTTTTT.

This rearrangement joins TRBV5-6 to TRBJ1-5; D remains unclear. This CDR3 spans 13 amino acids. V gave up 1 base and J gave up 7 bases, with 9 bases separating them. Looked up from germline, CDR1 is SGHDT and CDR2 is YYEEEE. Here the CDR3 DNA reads TGTGCCAGCAGCTTGAGTTCGGGACAGCCCCAGCATTTT. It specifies CASSLSSGQPQHF.

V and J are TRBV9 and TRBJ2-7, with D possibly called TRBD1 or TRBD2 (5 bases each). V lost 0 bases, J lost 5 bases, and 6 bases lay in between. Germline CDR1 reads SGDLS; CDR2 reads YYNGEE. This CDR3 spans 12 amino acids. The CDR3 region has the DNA TGTGCCAGCAGCGTAGGGGACCACGAGCAGTACTTC. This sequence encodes CASSVGDHEQYF. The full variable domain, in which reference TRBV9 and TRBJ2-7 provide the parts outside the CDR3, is DSGVTQTPKHLITATGQRVTLRCSPRSGDLSVYWYQQSLDQGLQFLIQYYNGEERAKGNILERFSAQQFPDLHSELNLSSLELGDSALYFCASSVGDHEQYFGPGTRLTVT.

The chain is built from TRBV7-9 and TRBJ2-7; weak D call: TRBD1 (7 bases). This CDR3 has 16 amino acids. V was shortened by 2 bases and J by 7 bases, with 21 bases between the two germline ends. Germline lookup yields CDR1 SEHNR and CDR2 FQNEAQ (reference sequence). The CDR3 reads CASSLTRQGGVWEQYF. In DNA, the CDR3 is TGTGCCAGCAGCTTAACGCGGCAGGGGGGCGTCTGGGAGCAGTACTTC. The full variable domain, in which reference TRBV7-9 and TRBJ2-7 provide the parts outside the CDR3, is DTGVSQNPRHKITKRGQNVTFRCDPISEHNRLYWYRQTLGQGPEFLTYFQNEAQLEKSRLLSDRFSAERPKGSFSTLEIQRTEQGDSAMYLCASSLTRQGGVWEQYFGPGTRLTVT.

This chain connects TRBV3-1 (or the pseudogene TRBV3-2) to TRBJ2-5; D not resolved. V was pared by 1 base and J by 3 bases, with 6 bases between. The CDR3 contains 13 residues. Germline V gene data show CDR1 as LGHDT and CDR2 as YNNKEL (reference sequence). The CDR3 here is CASSQVGEETQYF. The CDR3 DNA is TGTGCCAGCAGCCAAGTAGGAGAAGAGACCCAGTACTTC.

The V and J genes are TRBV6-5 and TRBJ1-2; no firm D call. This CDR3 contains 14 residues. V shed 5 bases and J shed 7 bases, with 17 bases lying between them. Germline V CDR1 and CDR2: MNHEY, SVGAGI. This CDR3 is CASSPPGRVVGYTF. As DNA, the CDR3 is TGTGCCAGCAGTCCCCCCGGCCGAGTTGTTGGCTACACCTTC.

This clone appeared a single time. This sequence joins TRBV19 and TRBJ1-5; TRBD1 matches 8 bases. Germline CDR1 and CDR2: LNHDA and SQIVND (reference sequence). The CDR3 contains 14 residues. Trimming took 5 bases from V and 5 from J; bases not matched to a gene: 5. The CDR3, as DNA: TGTGCCAGTAGTGTGCAGGGGGCAGATCAGCCCCAGCATTTT. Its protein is CASSVQGADQPQHF.

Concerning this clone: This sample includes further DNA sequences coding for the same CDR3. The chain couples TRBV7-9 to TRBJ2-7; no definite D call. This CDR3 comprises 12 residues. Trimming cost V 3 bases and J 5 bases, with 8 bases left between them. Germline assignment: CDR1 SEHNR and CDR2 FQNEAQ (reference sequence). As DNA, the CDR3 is TGTGCCAGCAGCTTGGGCGGTGACGAGCAGTACTTC. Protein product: CASSLGGDEQYF. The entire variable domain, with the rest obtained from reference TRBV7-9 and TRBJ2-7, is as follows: DTGVSQNPRHKITKRGQNVTFRCDPISEHNRLYWYRQTLGQGPEFLTYFQNEAQLEKSRLLSDRFSAERPKGSFSTLEIQRTEQGDSAMYLCASSLGGDEQYFGPGTRLTVT.

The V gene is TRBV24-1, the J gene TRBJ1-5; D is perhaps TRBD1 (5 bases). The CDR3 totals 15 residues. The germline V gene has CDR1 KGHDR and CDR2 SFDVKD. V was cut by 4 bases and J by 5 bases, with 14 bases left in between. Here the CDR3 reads CATSESGTEDQPQHF. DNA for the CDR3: TGTGCCACCAGTGAATCTGGGACGGAGGATCAGCCCCAGCATTTT.

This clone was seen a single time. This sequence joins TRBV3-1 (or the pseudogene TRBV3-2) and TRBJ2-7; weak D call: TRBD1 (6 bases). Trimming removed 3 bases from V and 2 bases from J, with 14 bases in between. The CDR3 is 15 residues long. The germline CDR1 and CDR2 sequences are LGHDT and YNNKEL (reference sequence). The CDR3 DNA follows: TGTGCCAGCAGCCAGCCCGGGACATCCCCCTACGAGCAGTACTTC. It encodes CASSQPGTSPYEQYF.

The CDR3 DNA reads as TGTGCCAGTAGTATCATCGGACGGTATAATTCACCCCTCCACTTT. It translates to CASSIIGRYNSPLHF. The J gene is TRBJ1-6, the V gene TRBV19; D uncertain. This CDR3 spans 15 amino acids. V was trimmed by 3 bases and J by 4 bases, leaving 10 bases between them. Germline lookup yields CDR1 LNHDA and CDR2 SQIVND (reference sequence).

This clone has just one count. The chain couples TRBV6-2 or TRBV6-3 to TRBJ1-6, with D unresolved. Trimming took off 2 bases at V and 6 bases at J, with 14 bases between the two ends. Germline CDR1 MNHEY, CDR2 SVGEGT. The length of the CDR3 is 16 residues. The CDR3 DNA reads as TGTGCCAGCAGTTACGACTTCAACGGCCTTAATTCACCCCTCCACTTT. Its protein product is CASSYDFNGLNSPLHF.

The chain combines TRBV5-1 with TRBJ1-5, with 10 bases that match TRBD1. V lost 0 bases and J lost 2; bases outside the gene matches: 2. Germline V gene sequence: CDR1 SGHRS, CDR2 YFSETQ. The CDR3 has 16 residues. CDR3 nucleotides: TGCGCCAGCAGCTTGGGGGACAGGGGAGGCAATCAGCCCCAGCATTTT. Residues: CASSLGDRGGNQPQHF.

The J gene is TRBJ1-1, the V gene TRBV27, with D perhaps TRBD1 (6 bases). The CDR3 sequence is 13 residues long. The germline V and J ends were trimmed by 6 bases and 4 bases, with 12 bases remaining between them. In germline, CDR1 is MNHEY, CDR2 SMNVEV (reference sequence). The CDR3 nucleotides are TGTGCCAGCAGCCCCTTAGGGGGCACTGAAGCTTTCTTT. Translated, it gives CASSPLGGTEAFF.

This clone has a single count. This CDR3 reads CASSYQTRDYGYTF. In nucleotides, the CDR3 is TGTGCCAGCAGTTACCAGACACGAGACTATGGCTACACCTTC. This chain links TRBV6-5 with TRBJ1-2; D not resolved. The CDR3 contains 14 residues. Germline CDR1 reads MNHEY; CDR2 reads SVGAGI. The ends were cut back, 2 bases at V and 3 bases at J, with 10 bases in the middle.

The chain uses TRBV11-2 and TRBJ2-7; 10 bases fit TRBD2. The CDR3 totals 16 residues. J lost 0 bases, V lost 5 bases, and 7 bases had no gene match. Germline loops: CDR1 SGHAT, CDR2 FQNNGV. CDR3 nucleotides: TGTGCCAGCAGCCGAGGGACTAGCGAGAGCTCCTACGAGCAGTACTTC. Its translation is CASSRGTSESSYEQYF.